The sequence of this TCR beta chain was determined in a study of cytomegalovirus exposure and HLA in healthy donors. It was with 60 Vbeta and 13 Jbeta primers that the PCR ran. The assay was immunoSEQ multiplex PCR, and TCRdb's table has in-frame clones only and misses some. The sample carries 150,000 to 250,000 clones, approximately 80% recorded once. Germline V gene data show CDR1 as MGHRA and CDR2 as YSYEKL. This CDR3 has 14 amino acids. The V gene end was trimmed by 4 bases and the J gene end by 6 bases; junction bases not matched to a gene: 3. Input material: PBMCs. The TCR sequence derives from a boy aged 2-15 years in good health and CMV-seronegative. V usage is TRBV4-1 and J usage is TRBJ2-3, with 11 nucleotides matching TRBD2. The CDR3 nucleotides read TGCGCCAGCAGCCCCTGGACTAGCGGGGATACGCAGTATTTT. Encoded protein: CASSPWTSGDTQYF.